This TCR beta chain was identified during a study of spatial heterogeneity in lung cancer. Looking at the study overall: Samples were donated by 72 untreated early-stage non-small cell lung cancer patients. Raw sequencing reads included, on average, more than eight appearances of each unique TCR and UMI combination.

TCRdb processed the 5' RACE reads anew with MiXCR; each CDR3 protein has one entry. This table has 2,400 or so distinct CDR3 sequences, roughly 27% appearing once. With respect to this clonotype: What it recognizes is unknown. This beta chain is a stray sequence in a library constructed for alpha chains; its clone size is not meaningful.

The time point here: blood at routine non-recurrence follow-up after resection. Without sorting, whole RNA was sequenced from tumor, nontumor lung or frozen PBMC. Regarding the study as a whole: Expanded tumor TCRs that were ubiquitous appeared in blood more at resection than follow-up.

The CDR3 length is 14 residues. The V segment lost 4 bases and the J segment 2 bases; nucleotides outside the gene matches: 6. Germline CDR1 and CDR2: DFQATT and SNEGSKA (reference sequence). Here the sequenced sample was PBMCs, taken at follow-up. This TCR derives from a male donor with early-stage non-small cell lung cancer. The chain joins TRBV20-1 to TRBJ2-5, with TRBD1 matching over 8 bases. Here the CDR3 reads CSANGQGTQETQYF. The CDR3 region has the DNA TGCAGTGCTAACGGACAGGGCACTCAAGAGACCCAGTACTTC.